A single sample gave rise to the 11 T cell receptor beta chains below, sequenced in a study of cytomegalovirus exposure and HLA in healthy donors. The PCR used 60 Vbeta and 13 Jbeta primers. Using immunoSEQ multiplex PCR, the repertoire was profiled, and TCRdb retains in-frame clones only, with some absent. The table has roughly 180,000 clones, under 80% seen once. Source material: PBMCs. These receptors all come from a young woman in good health and CMV-seropositive.

The chain uses TRBV4-3 and TRBJ1-5, with D hard to call. V was trimmed by 0 bases and J by 6 bases, leaving 9 bases between them. Germline assignment: CDR1 LGHNA and CDR2 YSLEER. CDR3 length: 14 amino acids. The DNA of the CDR3 is TGCGCCAGCAGCCAAGATCGGGGTGGTCAGCCCCAGCATTTT. Translated: CASSQDRGGQPQHF.

The CDR3 DNA reads as TGTGCCAGCAGGTTTAGCGGGGGGGAGTCCTACAATGAGCAGTTCTTC. Translation: CASRFSGGESYNEQFF. This rearrangement joins TRBV7-9 to TRBJ2-1, with TRBD2 matching over 11 bases. CDR1 is SEHNR, CDR2 FQNEAQ, per germline (reference sequence). This CDR3 spans 16 amino acids. The V gene end was trimmed by 6 bases and the J gene end by 1 base; junction bases not matched to a gene: 5.

DNA for the CDR3: TGTGCCAGCAGCTTAGAGACGGGGAACTCCTACGAGCAGTACTTC. Its protein product is CASSLETGNSYEQYF. The V call is TRBV7-6, the J call TRBJ2-7, with D perhaps matching TRBD2 (5 bases). Germline CDR1 and CDR2: SGHVS and FNYEAQ. V was trimmed by 1 base and J by 0 bases, leaving 10 bases between them. This CDR3 comprises 15 residues.

The rearrangement links TRBV7-9 to TRBJ2-7; 10 nucleotides agree with TRBD2. CDR1 and CDR2 (germline): SEHNR, FQNEAQ (reference sequence). This CDR3 region has 18 residues. The V and J ends lost 6 bases and 0 bases, in that order; junction bases with no gene match: 14. The chain's CDR3 is CASSPSGGANFSSYEQYF. For the CDR3, the DNA is TGTGCCAGCAGTCCAAGCGGGGGGGCAAACTTTAGCTCCTACGAGCAGTACTTC.

The table lists this clone with a count of one. This chain connects TRBV7-2 to TRBJ2-3; D perhaps matches TRBD2 (6 bases). V was pared by 5 bases and J by 4 bases, with 13 bases between. CDR1 SGHTA and CDR2 FQGNSA come from the germline V gene. The CDR3 consists of 14 residues. The CDR3, as DNA: TGTGCCAGCAGCCGAACCGGGGGTCCAGATACGCAGTATTTT. This codes for CASSRTGGPDTQYF. The full variable domain, in which reference TRBV7-2 and TRBJ2-3 provide the parts outside the CDR3, is GAGVSQSPSNKVTEKGKDVELRCDPISGHTALYWYRQSLGQGLEFLIYFQGNSAPDKSGLPSDRFSAERTGGSVSTLTIQRTQQEDSAVYLCASSRTGGPDTQYFGPGTRLTVL.

The chain recombines TRBV6-6 with TRBJ2-5; 9 bases are shared with TRBD2. This CDR3 has 15 amino acids. Germline V CDR1 and CDR2: MNHNY, SVGAGI (reference sequence). J was trimmed by 11 bases and V by 0 bases; bases with no gene match: 10. The CDR3 sequence is CASSYSASGVLEQYF. The CDR3 DNA sequence: TGTGCCAGCAGTTACTCGGCTAGCGGGGTTCTGGAGCAGTACTTC.

This clone appeared a single time. The chain combines TRBV7-9 with TRBJ2-7; 8 bases map to TRBD1. The trim removed 5 bases at V and 6 bases at J, leaving 9 bases unmatched. CDR1 and CDR2 from the germline V gene are SEHNR and FQNEAQ (reference sequence). The CDR3 extends over 14 amino acids. The CDR3 sequence: CASSLTGDFSEQYF. The CDR3 nucleotides are TGTGCCAGCAGCCTGACAGGGGATTTCTCCGAGCAGTACTTC.

The rearrangement joins TRBV4-1 to TRBJ1-1; 8 bases are shared with TRBD1. There are 16 residues in the CDR3. Losses at the gene ends were 1 base for V and 1 base for J; bases not matched to a gene: 5. Germline loops: CDR1 MGHRA, CDR2 YSYEKL. The DNA for the CDR3 is TGCGCCAGCAGCCAAGTTGGGACAGGTCAGAACACTGAAGCTTTCTTT. This sequence encodes CASSQVGTGQNTEAFF.

This clone has only one observation. The chain carries TRBV28 and TRBJ1-5; 9 nucleotides match TRBD1. Germline-derived CDR1 and CDR2 are MDHEN and SYDVKM. This CDR3 is built from 18 residues. V trimming: 2 bases; J trimming: 0 bases; junction bases outside the gene matches: 8. CDR3 loop: CASSLGDRATISNQPQHF. CDR3 sequence (DNA): TGTGCCAGCAGTTTAGGGGACAGGGCTACCATTAGCAATCAGCCCCAGCATTTT.

The chain is built from TRBV29-1 and TRBJ2-1, with D possibly being TRBD2 (5 bases). Germline CDR1 and CDR2: SQVTM and ANQGSEA. The CDR3 contains 14 residues. V gave up 6 bases and J gave up 0 bases, with 12 bases separating them. CDR3 residues: CSVAVGSSYNEQFF. The DNA of the CDR3 is TGCAGCGTCGCCGTGGGGAGCTCCTACAATGAGCAGTTCTTC.

This clone was detected only once. The chain couples TRBV5-1 to TRBJ1-2; a weak D match, TRBD1 (6 bases). This CDR3 has 15 amino acids. Trimming removed 1 base from V and 2 bases from J, with 12 bases in between. Germline V gene sequence: CDR1 SGHRS, CDR2 YFSETQ. The chain's CDR3 is CASSLSTGSNYGYTF. CDR3 nucleotides: TGCGCCAGCAGCTTGAGTACAGGGTCGAACTATGGCTACACCTTC. The full variable domain, in which reference TRBV5-1 and TRBJ1-2 provide the parts outside the CDR3, is KAGVTQTPRYLIKTRGQQVTLSCSPISGHRSVSWYQQTPGQGLQFLFEYFSETQRNKGNFPGRFSGRQFSNSRSEMNVSTLELGDSALYLCASSLSTGSNYGYTFGSGTRLTVV.